These T cell receptor beta chains were read from a single sample in a study of PD-1 blockade in classical Hodgkin lymphoma. Clones were sequenced by immunoSEQ multiplex PCR, and TCRdb holds only the in-frame ones, with some missing. The sample lists tens of thousands of clones; roughly nine tenths were seen once. Sequenced sample: CD4+ T cells from blood. The receptors stem from a human donor with classical Hodgkin lymphoma. CDR3s include the opening cysteine and the closing phenylalanine or tryptophan. Fields, in order: D gene, J gene, clone size, V gene, CDR3 protein, CDR3 DNA. The D gene is left open where the match is weak. Part of the rows lack a size; the others show once, few, many or a class for expanded clones.

NA TRBJ2-7 NA TRBV5-6 CASSLQHNYEQYF TGTGCCAGCAGCTTGCAACACAACTACGAGCAGTACTTC
NA TRBJ2-2 NA TRBV19 CASIARTNTGELFF TGTGCCAGTATAGCGCGTACGAACACCGGGGAGCTGTTTTTT
NA TRBJ1-5 few TRBV30 CAWREEPNQPQHF TGTGCCTGGAGAGAGGAGCCCAACCAGCCCCAGCATTTT
NA TRBJ2-3 NA TRBV4-1 CASSIRVARTDTQYF TGCGCCAGCAGTATACGGGTAGCGAGGACAGATACGCAGTATTTT
NA TRBJ2-4 NA TRBV7-2 CASSLYPSGLGNIQYF TGTGCCAGCAGCTTATATCCAAGTGGCCTTGGGAACATTCAGTACTTC
TRBD2 TRBJ2-3 NA TRBV5-1 CASSLGLAGGPGTDTQYF TGCGCCAGCAGCTTGGGCCTAGCGGGAGGGCCGGGCACAGATACGCAGTATTTT
TRBD1 TRBJ1-4 NA TRBV7-9 CASSVMGQGEEKLFF TGTGCCAGCAGCGTAATGGGACAGGGCGAGGAAAAACTGTTTTTT
NA TRBJ2-1 NA TRBV7-9 CASSYGTRSYNEQFF TGTGCCAGCAGCTACGGGACTCGCTCCTACAATGAGCAGTTCTTC
NA TRBJ2-2 NA TRBV6-5 CATSKNTGELFF TGTGCCACCAGCAAAAACACCGGGGAGCTGTTTTTT
NA TRBJ2-4 NA TRBV15 CATSRDYQGNIQYF TGTGCCACCAGCAGAGATTACCAGGGGAACATTCAGTACTTC
TRBD2 TRBJ2-1 NA TRBV6-1 CASGTSGRYNEQFF TGTGCCAGCGGGACTAGCGGTCGATACAATGAGCAGTTCTTC
TRBD1 TRBJ2-7 once TRBV6-1 CASSTSPTGVYEQYF TGTGCCAGCAGTACCTCCCCGACAGGGGTATACGAGCAGTACTTC
TRBD2 TRBJ2-7 NA TRBV5-5 CASSFGTSGSWYEQYF TGTGCCAGCAGCTTTGGGACTAGCGGGAGCTGGTACGAGCAGTACTTC